A single sample is the source of the 19 T cell receptor beta chains below, sequenced in a study of T cells in tuberculosis. The table came from immunoSEQ multiplex PCR; TCRdb's copy has only in-frame clones and leaves some out. The sample yields tens of thousands of clones, just over 90% seen once. Thawed, overnight-rested PBMC were stained with GMM-loaded CD1B tetramer, viability dye and anti-CD3, then sorted. C32 glucose monomycolate from Rhodococcus equi was loaded onto the CD1B tetramers. The sequencing sample was made of CD1b-GMM tetramer-negative cells sorted from PBMCs. The receptors were sampled from an adult woman with latent tuberculosis.

The chain uses TRBV2 and TRBJ1-2; D uncertain. Looked up from germline, CDR1 is SNHLY and CDR2 is FYNNEI. The V and J ends lost 5 bases and 4 bases respectively, with 8 bases between them. The CDR3 has 12 residues. The CDR3 nucleotides read TGTGCCAGCAGTTATGCGGGCTATGGCTACACCTTC. Protein sequence: CASSYAGYGYTF.

This clone was picked up a small number of times. This chain joins TRBV6-1 and TRBJ1-6; D remains ambiguous. There are 13 residues in the CDR3. Germline V gene lookup returns CDR1 MNHNS and CDR2 SASEGT. Trimming took 3 bases from V and 3 from J, leaving 3 bases between them. CDR3 region: CASSDNYNSPLHF. CDR3 DNA: TGTGCCAGCAGTGACAACTATAATTCACCCCTCCACTTT.

The chain couples TRBV7-2 to TRBJ2-1, with a possible D match to TRBD2 (5 bases). V gave up 5 bases and J gave up 10 bases, with 27 bases separating them. CDR3 length: 17 residues. CDR1 SGHTA and CDR2 FQGNSA come from the germline V gene. In DNA form, the CDR3 reads TGTGCCAGCAGCCCTAGTAGGCTGGACTCCGGGATGGGAGAGCAGTTCTTC. It encodes CASSPSRLDSGMGEQFF. Looking up the rest from reference TRBV7-2 and TRBJ2-1 gives the full variable domain: GAGVSQSPSNKVTEKGKDVELRCDPISGHTALYWYRQSLGQGLEFLIYFQGNSAPDKSGLPSDRFSAERTGGSVSTLTIQRTQQEDSAVYLCASSPSRLDSGMGEQFFGPGTRLTVL.

The chain joins TRBV25-1 to TRBJ1-1, with a tentative D call TRBD1 (5 bases). Trimming cost V 0 bases and J 2 bases, with 13 bases left between them. The CDR3 sequence is 16 residues long. Germline V gives CDR1 MGHDK, CDR2 SYGVNS. The CDR3 loop is CASSEYLSGPNTEAFF. The DNA of the CDR3 is TGTGCCAGCAGTGAATATCTTTCAGGGCCCAACACTGAAGCTTTCTTT.

This chain links TRBV6-5 with TRBJ1-2; D ambiguous. This CDR3 is 15 amino acids long. The germline V and J ends were trimmed by 6 bases and 1 base, with 15 bases remaining between them. CDR1 and CDR2 (germline): MNHEY, SVGAGI. Written as DNA, the CDR3 is TGTGCCAGCAGGCCCTCCACTCCCCATAACTATGGCTACACCTTC. This codes for CASRPSTPHNYGYTF.

J is TRBJ2-6 and V is TRBV19; tentative D call: TRBD2 (6 bases). CDR1 and CDR2 (germline): LNHDA, SQIVND (reference sequence). V was pared by 7 bases and J by 0 bases, with 7 bases between. This CDR3 is built from 14 residues. The CDR3 reads CASIGGSGANVLTF. The CDR3 region has the DNA TGTGCCAGTATCGGGGGCTCTGGGGCCAACGTCCTGACTTTC. The full variable domain, its missing parts supplied by reference TRBV19 and TRBJ2-6, is DGGITQSPKYLFRKEGQNVTLSCEQNLNHDAMYWYRQDPGQGLRLIYYSQIVNDFQKGDIAEGYSVSREKKESFPLTVTSAQKNPTAFYLCASIGGSGANVLTFGAGSRLTVL.

This clone was counted between two and nine times. V is TRBV5-6 and J is TRBJ2-7; D unclear. This CDR3 contains 12 residues. Looked up from germline, CDR1 is SGHDT and CDR2 is YYEEEE. V was trimmed by 4 bases and J by 5 bases, leaving 10 bases between them. This CDR3 reads CASSAAHNEQYF. Here the CDR3 DNA reads TGTGCCAGCAGCGCCGCCCACAACGAGCAGTACTTC. Looking up the rest from reference TRBV5-6 and TRBJ2-7 gives the full variable domain: DAGVTQSPTHLIKTRGQQVTLRCSPKSGHDTVSWYQQALGQGPQFIFQYYEEEERQRGNFPDRFSGHQFPNYSSELNVNALLLGDSALYLCASSAAHNEQYFGPGTRLTVT.

J is TRBJ2-2 and V is TRBV5-6, with a weak D call TRBD1 (5 bases). Germline CDR1 reads SGHDT; CDR2 reads YYEEEE. This CDR3 has 19 amino acids. The V end was cut by 4 bases, the J end by 1 base, with 23 bases between. The CDR3 sequence: CASSRRRAGVAKNTGELFF. The CDR3 nucleotides read TGTGCCAGCAGCCGTCGCAGGGCTGGGGTAGCTAAGAACACCGGGGAGCTGTTTTTT.

The chain uses TRBV2 and TRBJ2-5; 7 positions agree with TRBD2. Per germline, CDR1 SNHLY and CDR2 FYNNEI. This CDR3 is 15 amino acids long. The CDR3 region has the DNA TGTGCTGCGAAAGTTAGGGAGGGCCAGGGAGAGACCCAGTACTTC. It codes for CAAKVREGQGETQYF. Using reference TRBV2 and TRBJ2-5 for the parts outside the CDR3, the full variable domain is EPEVTQTPSHQVTQMGQEVILRCVPISNHLYFYWYRQILGQKVEFLVSFYNNEISEKSEIFDDQFSVERPDGSNFTLKIRSTKLEDSAMYFCAAKVREGQGETQYFGPGTRLLVL.

V usage is TRBV19 and J usage is TRBJ1-4; TRBD1 matches 7 bases. The CDR3 sequence is 17 residues long. CDR1 LNHDA and CDR2 SQIVND come from the germline V gene (reference sequence). V lost 7 bases, J lost 0 bases, and 11 bases stayed unmatched. This CDR3 reads CASTMTGPLSTNEKLFF. The DNA of the CDR3 is TGTGCCAGTACTATGACAGGGCCCCTTTCAACTAATGAAAAACTGTTTTTT.

This sequence joins TRBV28 and TRBJ1-1; no definite D call. V was cut by 8 bases and J by 1 base, with 11 bases left in between. The CDR3 loop spans 13 amino acids. Germline V gene lookup returns CDR1 MDHEN and CDR2 SYDVKM. The CDR3, as DNA: TGTGCCAGCTATGAGCGATCGAACACTGAAGCTTTCTTT. It yields the protein CASYERSNTEAFF.

The rearrangement links TRBV7-9 to TRBJ1-5; 7 bases are a match to TRBD1. V lost 1 base and J lost 7; bases outside the gene matches: 10. The CDR3 contains 16 residues. Per germline, CDR1 SEHNR and CDR2 FQNEAQ (reference sequence). The chain's CDR3 is CASSLVAGGYMQPQHF. CDR3 nucleotide sequence: TGTGCCAGCAGCTTAGTTGCAGGGGGTTATATGCAGCCCCAGCATTTT.

The chain carries TRBV27 and TRBJ1-2, with D possibly TRBD1 on 6 matching bases. Trimming stripped 3 bases from V and 4 bases from J, with 15 bases between. The CDR3 spans 15 residues. Germline CDR1 reads MNHEY; CDR2 reads SMNVEV (reference sequence). The CDR3 sequence is CASSFTPTGSYGYTF. CDR3 bases: TGTGCCAGCAGTTTCACGCCAACAGGGTCCTATGGCTACACCTTC.

The V call is TRBV27, the J call TRBJ2-3; TRBD1 might be the D (5 bases). Trimming pared 0 bases from V and 8 bases from J, leaving 15 bases between. Germline V lookup: CDR1 MNHEY, CDR2 SMNVEV (reference sequence). The CDR3 is 15 amino acids. CDR3 residues: CASSLSPNGQGTQYF. The CDR3, as DNA: TGTGCCAGCAGTTTATCTCCGAACGGCCAGGGTACGCAGTATTTT.

V gene TRBV27 combines with J gene TRBJ1-4, with 7 positions matching TRBD1. The CDR3 runs 14 residues. CDR1 MNHEY and CDR2 SMNVEV come from the germline V gene (reference sequence). J gave up 5 bases and V 6 bases, and 6 bases lay outside the gene matches. In DNA form, the CDR3 reads TGTGCCAGCAGACCGGGACAGCCGAATGAAAAACTGTTTTTT. Its translation: CASRPGQPNEKLFF.

CDR3 residues: CASSQGPGEQYF. The CDR3 coding sequence is TGCGCCAGCAGCCAAGGTCCCGGGGAGCAGTACTTC. V gene TRBV4-1 combines with J gene TRBJ2-7; D is ambiguous. The CDR3 loop spans 12 amino acids. In germline, CDR1 is MGHRA, CDR2 YSYEKL. Trimming removed 1 base at V and 7 bases at J, with 8 bases between.

The chain combines TRBV19 with TRBJ2-3; possibly TRBD2 for D (7 bases). CDR3 length: 13 amino acids. Between the trimmed V and J ends, which lost 7 bases and 11 bases, there was a span of 19 bases. The germline CDR1 and CDR2 sequences are LNHDA and SQIVND (reference sequence). CDR3 residues: CASTGEGVRRQYF. The DNA for the CDR3 is TGTGCCAGTACAGGGGAGGGTGTCCGAAGGCAGTATTTT.

The genes are TRBV6-5 and TRBJ2-7, with TRBD2 matching 9 bases. The CDR3 has 15 amino acids. CDR1 is MNHEY and CDR2 is SVGAGI in the germline V gene. J lost 4 bases, V lost 2 bases, and 6 bases had no gene match. In DNA form, the CDR3 reads TGTGCCAGCAGTTACGGGCTAGCGGGGTTATACGAGCAGTACGTC. Translation: CASSYGLAGLYEQYV.

This rearrangement joins TRBV4-1 to TRBJ1-5, with D tentatively TRBD1 (5 bases). Trimming cost V 0 bases and J 6 bases, with 12 bases left between them. Germline values: CDR1 MGHRA, CDR2 YSYEKL. This CDR3 is 15 amino acids long. The CDR3 region has the DNA TGCGCCAGCAGCCAAGAACGCAGGGTGGCTCAGCCCCAGCATTTT. Amino acid sequence: CASSQERRVAQPQHF.